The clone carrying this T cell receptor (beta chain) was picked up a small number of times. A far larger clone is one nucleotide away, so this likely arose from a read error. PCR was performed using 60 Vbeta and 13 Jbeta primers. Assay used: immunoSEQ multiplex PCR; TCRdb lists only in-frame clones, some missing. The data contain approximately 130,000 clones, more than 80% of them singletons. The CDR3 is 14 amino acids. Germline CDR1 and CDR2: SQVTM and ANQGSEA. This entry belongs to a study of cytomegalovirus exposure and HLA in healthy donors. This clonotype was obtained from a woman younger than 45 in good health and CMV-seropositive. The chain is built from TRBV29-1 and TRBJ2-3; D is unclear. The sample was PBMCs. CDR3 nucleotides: TGCCGCGTTGGATCGGGTTCTAGCACAGATACGCAGTATTTT. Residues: CRVGSGSSTDTQYF.